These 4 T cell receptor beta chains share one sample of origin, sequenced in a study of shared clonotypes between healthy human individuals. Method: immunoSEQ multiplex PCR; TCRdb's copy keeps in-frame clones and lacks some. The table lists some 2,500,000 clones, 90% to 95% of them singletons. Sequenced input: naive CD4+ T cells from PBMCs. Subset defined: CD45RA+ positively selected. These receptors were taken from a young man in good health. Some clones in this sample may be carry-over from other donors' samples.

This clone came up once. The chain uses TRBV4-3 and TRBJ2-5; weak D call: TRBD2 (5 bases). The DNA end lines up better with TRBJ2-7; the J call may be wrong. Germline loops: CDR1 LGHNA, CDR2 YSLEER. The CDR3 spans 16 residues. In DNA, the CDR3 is TGCGCCAGCAGCCAAGATTTGCGGGCCTACCCCTACGAGCAGTACTTC. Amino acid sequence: CASSQDLRAYPYEQYF.

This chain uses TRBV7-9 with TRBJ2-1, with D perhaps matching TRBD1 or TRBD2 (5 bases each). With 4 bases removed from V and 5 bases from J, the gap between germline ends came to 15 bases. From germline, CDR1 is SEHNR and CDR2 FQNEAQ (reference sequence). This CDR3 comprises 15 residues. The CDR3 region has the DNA TGTGCCAGCAGCTCCCAGGGTTCCGGGAACAATGAGCAGTTCTTC. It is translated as CASSSQGSGNNEQFF.

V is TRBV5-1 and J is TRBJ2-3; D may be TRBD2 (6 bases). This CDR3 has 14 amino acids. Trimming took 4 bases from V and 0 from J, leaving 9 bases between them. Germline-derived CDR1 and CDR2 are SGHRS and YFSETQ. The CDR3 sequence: CASSHSGSTDTQYF. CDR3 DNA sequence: TGCGCCAGCAGCCATAGCGGAAGCACAGATACGCAGTATTTT.

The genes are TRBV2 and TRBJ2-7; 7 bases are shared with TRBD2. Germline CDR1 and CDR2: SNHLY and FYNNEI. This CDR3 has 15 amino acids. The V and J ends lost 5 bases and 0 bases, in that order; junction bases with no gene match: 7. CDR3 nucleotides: TGTGCCAGCAGTCAACTAGCGCCGAGCTCCTACGAGCAGTACTTC. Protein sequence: CASSQLAPSSYEQYF.